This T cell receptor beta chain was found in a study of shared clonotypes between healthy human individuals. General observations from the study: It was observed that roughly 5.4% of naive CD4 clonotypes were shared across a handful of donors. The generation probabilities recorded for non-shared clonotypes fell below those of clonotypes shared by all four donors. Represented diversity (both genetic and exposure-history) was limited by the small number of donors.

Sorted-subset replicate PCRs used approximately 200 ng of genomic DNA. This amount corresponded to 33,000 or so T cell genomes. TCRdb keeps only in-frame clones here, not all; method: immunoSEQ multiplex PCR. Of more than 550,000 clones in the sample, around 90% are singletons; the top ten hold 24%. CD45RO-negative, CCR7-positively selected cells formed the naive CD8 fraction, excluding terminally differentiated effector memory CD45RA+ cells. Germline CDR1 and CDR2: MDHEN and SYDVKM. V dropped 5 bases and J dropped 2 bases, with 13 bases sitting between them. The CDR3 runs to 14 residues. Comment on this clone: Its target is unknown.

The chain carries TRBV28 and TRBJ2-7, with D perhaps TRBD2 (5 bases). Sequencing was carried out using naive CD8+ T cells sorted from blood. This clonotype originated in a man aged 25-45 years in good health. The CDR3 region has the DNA TGTGCCAGCAGTCCGACCTGGAGGCCCTACGAGCAGTACTTC. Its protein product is CASSPTWRPYEQYF.